Below, 12 T cell receptor beta chains from the same sample are listed, as sequenced in a study of T cells in Graves' hyperthyroidism and ophthalmopathy. Amplification of TCR beta CDR3 regions used RNA as the template. The HTBI primer set drove a first-round RT-PCR of the TCR CDR3. TCRdb used MiXCR to reprocess the multiplex PCR reads, holding one entry per CDR3 protein. The table records about 560,000 distinct CDR3 sequences, 35% to 55% of them present only once. Material: peripheral blood or thyroid tissue (not recorded which). All receptors come from a woman younger than 30 with Graves' hyperthyroidism.

This clonotype was counted at least ten times. The chain couples TRBV29-1 to TRBJ1-1, with no clear D. Germline V gene data show CDR1 as SQVTM and CDR2 as ANQGSEA. V was pared by 1 base and J by 5 bases, with 17 bases between. CDR3 length: 15 residues. For the CDR3, the DNA is TGCAGCGTTGAAGGGGGAGGGTGGTTAGATACTGAAGCTTTCTTT. It is translated as CSVEGGGWLDTEAFF.

The chain uses TRBV20-1 and TRBJ2-7; TRBD2 matches at 7 bases. J lost 5 bases, V lost 6 bases, and 10 bases had no gene match. The germline CDR1 and CDR2 sequences are DFQATT and SNEGSKA (reference sequence). The CDR3 runs to 13 residues. In DNA form, the CDR3 reads TGCAGTGCCAAGGGGAGGGAGAGACACGAGCAGTACTTC. This gives the protein CSAKGRERHEQYF.

The gene calls are TRBV5-6 and TRBJ1-1; a weak D match, TRBD1 (5 bases). CDR3 length: 14 amino acids. Trimming shortened V by 5 bases and J by 3 bases, and 14 bases separated the two germline ends. Looked up from germline, CDR1 is SGHDT and CDR2 is YYEEEE. CDR3 protein: CASRLRQQHTEAFF. The CDR3 region has the DNA TGTGCCAGCAGACTCAGACAGCAGCACACTGAAGCTTTCTTT.

The table lists this clonotype with a few counts. The chain employs TRBV7-9 and TRBJ1-4, with 12 nucleotides matching TRBD1. The germline CDR1 and CDR2 sequences are SEHNR and FQNEAQ (reference sequence). The CDR3 is 15 amino acids. V was clipped by 3 bases and J by 7 bases; unmatched bases: 3. The CDR3 DNA reads as TGTGCCAGCAGCTTGGGGACAGGGGGCGTTGAAAAACTGTTTTTT. Its protein product is CASSLGTGGVEKLFF.

The CDR3 loop reads CASSDLGGQETQYF. CDR3 bases: TGTGCCAGCAGCGACCTGGGAGGGCAAGAGACCCAGTACTTC. The chain joins TRBV7-2 to TRBJ2-5, with 7 bases fitting TRBD2. Per the germline V gene, CDR1 is SGHTA and CDR2 is FQGNSA. CDR3 length: 14 amino acids. The junction had 5 bases not matched to a gene; V was cut back by 5 bases and J by 2 bases.

The rearrangement joins TRBV20-1 to TRBJ1-3; D might be TRBD1 (5 bases). This CDR3 contains 14 residues. V lost 7 bases and J lost 8, with 21 bases in between. Looked up from germline, CDR1 is DFQATT and CDR2 is SNEGSKA (reference sequence). The CDR3 coding sequence is TGCAGTGTCCCCGACGGCTTCACAGGTCACACCATATATTTT. Translation: CSVPDGFTGHTIYF.

The chain carries TRBV10-3 and TRBJ1-6; D not certain. The V end was cut by 10 bases, the J end by 9 bases, with 16 bases between. The V gene's germline CDR1 is ENHRY and CDR2 SYGVKD. There are 13 residues in the CDR3. CDR3 region: CATHPGSGSPLHF. The CDR3 bases are TGTGCCACCCACCCCGGGTCAGGTTCACCCCTCCACTTT.

The sample holds a few counts of this clonotype. The rearrangement links TRBV2 to TRBJ2-5; D not resolved. Germline V gene sequence: CDR1 SNHLY, CDR2 FYNNEI. V lost 7 bases to trimming and J lost 0 bases, with 9 bases between them. The CDR3 covers 13 residues. CDR3 sequence (DNA): TGTGCCAGCACCCAAACGTACCAAGAGACCCAGTACTTC. Translating it yields CASTQTYQETQYF. The full variable domain, in which reference TRBV2 and TRBJ2-5 provide the parts outside the CDR3, is EPEVTQTPSHQVTQMGQEVILRCVPISNHLYFYWYRQILGQKVEFLVSFYNNEISEKSEIFDDQFSVERPDGSNFTLKIRSTKLEDSAMYFCASTQTYQETQYFGPGTRLLVL.

The V call is TRBV10-3, the J call TRBJ2-7; D remains ambiguous. Germline V gene lookup returns CDR1 ENHRY and CDR2 SYGVKD. V gave up 7 bases and J gave up 10 bases, with 5 bases separating them. The CDR3 is 8 amino acids. This CDR3 reads CAIKGQYF. The CDR3 DNA reads as TGTGCCATCAAGGGACAGTACTTC.

V is TRBV10-1 and J is TRBJ2-7; D might be TRBD1 (7 bases). The CDR3 spans 15 residues. Between the trimmed V and J ends, which lost 6 bases and 3 bases, there was a span of 18 bases. Germline CDR1 WNHNN, CDR2 SYGVQD (reference sequence). CDR3 DNA sequence: TGCGCCAGCAGCGCGACGCGGGACAGAAGCTACGAGCAGTACTTC. Its protein is CASSATRDRSYEQYF.

The chain employs TRBV7-9 and TRBJ1-1, with D unresolved. Germline CDR1 SEHNR, CDR2 FQNEAQ (reference sequence). This CDR3 has 13 residues. V was shortened by 7 bases and J by 0 bases, with 9 bases between the two germline ends. This chain's CDR3 is CASKDWVNTEAFF. CDR3 DNA: TGTGCCAGCAAGGACTGGGTGAACACTGAAGCTTTCTTT.

V and J are TRBV9 and TRBJ1-1; 8 nucleotides line up with TRBD1. Losses at the gene ends were 4 bases for V and 6 bases for J; bases not matched to a gene: 11. This CDR3 comprises 15 residues. Germline CDR1 is SGDLS and CDR2 is YYNGEE. CDR3 sequence (DNA): TGTGCCAGCAGCTTAACGGGACAGGCGGGGCCTGAAGCTTTCTTT. Its translation: CASSLTGQAGPEAFF.